The following is a T cell receptor (beta chain) sequence with its context. The target of this receptor is not known. Receptor amplification or capture employed 5' RACE. Each TCR library was prepared from about 3.5 ug of total RNA. For each sample, cDNA synthesis with SMARTScribe reverse transcriptase was split into eight separate reactions. During cDNA synthesis, unique molecular identifiers containing a 6-nucleotide sample barcode were introduced by template switching. Amplification of TCRalpha and TCRbeta cDNA involved two nested PCRs of roughly 16 and 10 cycles, and each PCR was followed by bead purification. Before amplification, the cDNA was both treated with uracil DNA-glycosylase and purified with the QIAquick PCR purification kit. In the second PCR, Illumina TruSeq-compatible adapters and sample-specific barcodes were added. TapeStation and Qubit were used to check library quality and concentration, and 5 to 6.5 ng of each library was pooled. Sequencing of the pooled libraries was done on an Illumina HiSeq2500 single-index Rapid Run using custom sequencing primers and 2 x 100 bp reads. The paper's processing steps were these. MiGEC version 1.2.6 was used for UMI-based consensus assembly to correct PCR and sequencing errors. MiXCR version 2.1.1 was used for V(D)J alignment, clonotype assembly and CDR3 extraction. To normalise gene usage, clonotype sharing and MAIT/NKT TCR abundance, the top 1000, 10 000 and 20 000 clonotypes in each sample were analysed. Diversity was computed as the inverse Simpson index with the vegan R package after downsampling to 27 000 UMIs. Paired Mann-Whitney U tests were applied to discordant twin pairs, with Benjamini-Hochberg correction for multiple testing. Following reprocessing of the reads by TCRdb, the data hold one row per CDR3 protein sequence and no DNA is available. For this entry, the V and J calls and clone size follow TCRdb and not the study's own pipeline. This sample's clone table shows around 220,000 distinct CDR3 sequences. Clones ranked in the top ten supply roughly 7.5% of the sample.

The data originate from a study of monozygotic twins with inflammatory bowel disease (dated by TCRdb to about 2019). With respect to the entire study: In total, approximately 28 monozygotic twin pairs made up the full study: 19 Danish pairs, all IBD-discordant, plus nine German pairs, of which four were IBD-concordant and five were IBD-discordant. The search for disease-associated traits relied mainly on comparing, within discordant pairs, IBD patients with their genetically identical healthy co-twins. Each individual had, on average, about 151 000 unique TCRalpha sequences and 181 000 unique TCRbeta sequences available for analysis. The paper as a whole reports these results and caveats: Fewer clonotypes were shared with other individuals by IBD patients than by healthy twins, most markedly in patients showing signs of disease activity. Measured by the inverse Simpson index, TCRbeta repertoire diversity was lower in IBD patients than in their healthy co-twins. The results gave no support for a single strong signal or clonotype linked to IBD. The analysis was unable to tell different T cell subtypes apart. Repertoire similarity did not differ between concordant and discordant twins, possibly due to limited statistical power. Because patients received different immunosuppressive treatments, the repertoires may have picked up extra background noise and variability between individuals.

A 2.5 ml peripheral blood sample was drawn into PAXgene tubes per donor and stored at -80°C. Total RNA was isolated from whole blood with the PAXgene blood miRNA kit on an automated QIAcube, without T cell sorting. Peripheral blood from monozygotic twin pairs concordant or discordant for inflammatory bowel disease was subjected to deep TCRalpha and TCRbeta repertoire profiling with unique molecular barcoding. For every twin pair, smoking habits were documented, and each individual was categorised as a current, former or never smoker. The TCR originated in a human donor with ulcerative colitis or Crohn's disease, or a healthy co-twin of an affected twin (not recorded which). Sample: blood.

The CDR3 is CASSFGGKNTEAFF. The chain couples TRBV3-1 to TRBJ1-1; the TRBD1 assignment by TCRdb is unverifiable without DNA. Including the terminal cysteine and phenylalanine, the CDR3 comprises 14 residues. The nucleotide record is missing. CDR1 and CDR2 are drawn from the germline V gene (reference sequence): LGHDT, YNNKEL.